Listed below are T cell receptor beta chains from one sample, sequenced in a study of pediatric ulcerative colitis. The repertoire was sequenced with immunoSEQ multiplex PCR; TCRdb's copy has only in-frame clones and lacks some. The sample yields about 60,000 clones, approximately 87% seen once. Material for sequencing was blood. The source is a boy under 18 who was a control in a study of pediatric ulcerative colitis. Both conserved end residues are part of each CDR3. Each record gives: J gene, clone size, D gene, V gene, CDR3 protein, CDR3 DNA. A D gene is named only where the DNA matches it firmly. Clone size is stated in some rows and not others, as once, few, many or a class when expanded.

j_gene: TRBJ1-2
abundance: -
d_gene: TRBD1
v_gene: TRBV13
CDR3aa: CASSFGQGGYGYTF
CDR3nt: TGTGCCAGCAGCTTTGGACAGGGAGGCTATGGCTACACCTTC

j_gene: TRBJ1-4
abundance: -
d_gene: -
v_gene: TRBV11-1
CDR3aa: CASSQIGRTNEKLFF
CDR3nt: TGTGCCAGCAGCCAGATAGGGCGGACGAATGAAAAACTGTTTTTT

j_gene: TRBJ2-2
abundance: -
d_gene: TRBD2
v_gene: TRBV28
CDR3aa: CASSRRLGLAGESGELFF
CDR3nt: TGTGCCAGTAGCCGACGGCTGGGTCTAGCGGGAGAGTCCGGGGAGCTGTTTTTT

j_gene: TRBJ2-7
abundance: -
d_gene: -
v_gene: TRBV5-1
CDR3aa: CASSLLGEREQYF
CDR3nt: TGCGCCAGCAGCTTGTTGGGGGAACGGGAGCAGTACTTC

j_gene: TRBJ1-2
abundance: few
d_gene: -
v_gene: TRBV7-9
CDR3aa: CASSHGANYGYTF
CDR3nt: TGTGCCAGCAGCCACGGGGCGAACTATGGCTACACCTTC

j_gene: TRBJ1-2
abundance: -
d_gene: -
v_gene: TRBV9
CDR3aa: CASSLNLKDGYTF
CDR3nt: TGTGCCAGCAGCCTAAATCTTAAGGATGGCTACACCTTC

j_gene: TRBJ1-1
abundance: few
d_gene: TRBD1
v_gene: TRBV7-2
CDR3aa: CASSLGQSEAFF
CDR3nt: TGTGCCAGCAGCTTGGGACAGTCTGAAGCTTTCTTT

j_gene: TRBJ2-1
abundance: -
d_gene: -
v_gene: TRBV5-1
CDR3aa: CASSSTTRVSEQFF
CDR3nt: TGCGCCAGCAGCTCCACGACCCGGGTGAGTGAGCAGTTCTTC

j_gene: TRBJ2-3
abundance: once
d_gene: -
v_gene: TRBV30
CDR3aa: CAWDYTDTQYF
CDR3nt: TGTGCCTGGGATTACACAGATACGCAGTATTTT

j_gene: TRBJ1-3
abundance: once
d_gene: TRBD1
v_gene: TRBV9
CDR3aa: CASSVSGGSGNTIYF
CDR3nt: TGTGCCAGCAGCGTCTCAGGGGGCTCTGGAAACACCATATATTTT

j_gene: TRBJ1-2
abundance: -
d_gene: -
v_gene: TRBV6-1
CDR3aa: CASIESNLQGGGYTF
CDR3nt: TGTGCCAGCATCGAAAGCAATCTCCAGGGAGGTGGCTACACCTTC

j_gene: TRBJ2-7
abundance: -
d_gene: -
v_gene: TRBV7-8
CDR3aa: CASSLVPSRGQREQYF
CDR3nt: TGTGCCAGCAGCTTAGTCCCCTCGAGGGGCCAACGCGAGCAGTACTTC

j_gene: TRBJ1-2
abundance: -
d_gene: -
v_gene: TRBV6-5
CDR3aa: CASSPVGAGYTF
CDR3nt: TGTGCCAGCAGTCCCGTAGGGGCGGGCTACACCTTC

j_gene: TRBJ2-7
abundance: -
d_gene: -
v_gene: TRBV25-1
CDR3aa: CASEVDEQYF
CDR3nt: TGTGCCAGCGAGGTTGACGAGCAGTACTTC

j_gene: TRBJ2-1
abundance: -
d_gene: TRBD1
v_gene: TRBV6-5
CDR3aa: CASSPWTGWSYEQFF
CDR3nt: TGTGCCAGCAGCCCCTGGACAGGGTGGTCATATGAGCAGTTCTTC

j_gene: TRBJ2-2
abundance: -
d_gene: TRBD2
v_gene: TRBV12-5
CDR3aa: CASGLGTRLTGELFF
CDR3nt: TGTGCTAGTGGTTTAGGGACTAGACTAACCGGGGAGCTGTTTTTT